Below, 9 T cell receptor beta chains from the same sample are listed, as sequenced in a study of human T cells and chemical hapten exposure. TCRdb ran MiXCR on the RACE reads and lists one entry per CDR3 protein. The table shows roughly 80,000 distinct CDR3 sequences, with roughly 10% occurring only once. Time point in this sample: patch test 1, 2 weeks after DPC sensitization. Sample treatment: therapeutic diphenylcyclopropenone sensitization with weekly scalp DPC. The material was whole blood, obtained in connection with sensitization to the hapten diphenylcyclopropenone (DPC). The origin of the receptors is a woman aged 45-59 years with alopecia areata. Some clones in this sample may be carry-over from other donors' samples.

This clonotype has just a few counts. The J gene is TRBJ2-1, the V gene TRBV29-1; 10 nucleotides align to TRBD2. The V and J ends lost 2 bases and 9 bases, in that order; junction bases with no gene match: 7. Germline CDR1 is SQVTM and CDR2 is ANQGSEA. The CDR3 is 14 residues long. CDR3 sequence reads: CSVESSGRVGEQFF. CDR3 nucleotides: TGCAGCGTTGAATCTAGCGGGAGAGTAGGTGAGCAGTTCTTC.

This clonotype was seen only a few times. CDR3 amino acids: CASSSTGVPYNEQFF. DNA for the CDR3: TGTGCCAGCTCATCAACAGGGGTACCCTACAATGAGCAGTTCTTC. V and J are TRBV18 and TRBJ2-1, with 7 bases matching TRBD1. The CDR3 length is 15 residues. Germline V gene data show CDR1 as KGHSH and CDR2 as LQKENI. V lost 5 bases to trimming and J lost 2 bases; unmatched junction nucleotides: 6.

This chain links TRBV12-5 with TRBJ2-5, with unresolved D. The CDR3 has 12 residues. Germline V gene data show CDR1 as LGHNT and CDR2 as FRNRAP. V was clipped by 5 bases and J by 5 bases, with 9 bases between them. This CDR3 is CASGSKSETQYF. CDR3 DNA: TGTGCTAGTGGTAGTAAATCCGAGACCCAGTACTTC.

This chain uses TRBV20-1 with TRBJ2-2, with D possibly being TRBD1 or TRBD2 (6 bases each). Germline V CDR1 and CDR2: DFQATT, SNEGSKA (reference sequence). Trimming removed 3 bases from V and 7 bases from J, with 18 bases in between. The CDR3 contains 15 residues. CDR3 sequence: CSASPFRGAGGELFF. CDR3 coding DNA: TGCAGTGCTAGCCCCTTTAGGGGGGCCGGCGGGGAGCTGTTTTTT.

This chain links TRBV7-3 with TRBJ1-5; unclear D gene. Germline assignment: CDR1 SGHTA and CDR2 FQGTGA. This CDR3 comprises 15 residues. The germline V and J ends were trimmed by 5 bases and 0 bases, with 11 bases remaining between them. The CDR3 here is CASSPYQISNQPQHF. CDR3 coding DNA: TGTGCCAGCAGCCCCTACCAGATTAGCAATCAGCCCCAGCATTTT.

V gene TRBV12-3 or TRBV12-4 combines with J gene TRBJ1-6; possible D gene TRBD1, 5 bases. V lost 7 bases and J 9 bases, leaving 19 bases between the germline ends. This CDR3 contains 15 residues. CDR3: CASTRRRGWSSPLHF. The CDR3 DNA reads TGTGCCAGCACAAGACGGCGGGGGTGGTCTTCACCCCTCCACTTT.

This clonotype was seen at least ten times. This chain uses TRBV7-9 with TRBJ2-6; 8 bases are a match to TRBD1. The germline V gene has CDR1 SEHNR and CDR2 FQNEAQ (reference sequence). This CDR3 is built from 18 residues. J gave up 0 bases and V 2 bases, and 6 bases lay outside the gene matches. CDR3 protein: CASSLPGQGRSGANVLTF. CDR3 nucleotides: TGTGCCAGCAGCTTACCCGGACAGGGACGCTCTGGGGCCAACGTCCTGACTTTC.

This clonotype was detected ten times or more. The chain links TRBV30 to TRBJ1-1; D is undetermined. Looked up from germline, CDR1 is GTSNPN and CDR2 is SVGIG (reference sequence). This CDR3 has 13 amino acids. The CDR3 sequence is CAAARTGNTEAFF. Written as DNA, the CDR3 is TGTGCTGCTGCCCGGACGGGGAACACTGAAGCTTTCTTT.

There are many counts of this clonotype. The chain is built from TRBV3-1 and TRBJ1-1; D gene uncertain. The CDR3 sequence is 16 residues long. Trimming left V 0 bases short and J 3 bases short, with 14 bases between. In germline, CDR1 is LGHDT, CDR2 YNNKEL (reference sequence). In DNA form, the CDR3 reads TGTGCCAGCAGCCAAGATCGCTTCTCTTGGGACACTGAAGCTTTCTTT. Encoded protein: CASSQDRFSWDTEAFF.